The clone carrying this T cell receptor beta chain was counted a few times. Its antigen remains unidentified. This CDR3 comprises 13 residues. V lost 7 bases and J 4 bases, leaving 14 bases between the germline ends. CDR1 and CDR2 from the germline V gene are MNHEY and SVGEGT. The data are from a study of post-analysis software for immune sequencing data. General study results and limits: When patients were compared with controls, four to six TRBV segments were more frequent, TRBV5-6, TRBV5-1 and TRBV20-1 among them.

Unique molecular identifiers featured in each of the TCR beta cDNA libraries. A single record per CDR3 protein comes from TCRdb applying MiXCR to the PCR reads. The sample comprises about 820,000 distinct CDR3 sequences, roughly half of which are singletons, and approximately 4.5% rests with the top ten. The sequencing sample was made of blood. The sequence derives from a girl under 18 with multiple sclerosis. The rearrangement uses TRBV6-2 or TRBV6-3 and TRBJ2-7, with D tentatively TRBD2 (6 bases). The CDR3 bases are TGTGCCAGCAAAGGGACTTCCCGTTACGAGCAGTACTTC. Protein product: CASKGTSRYEQYF.